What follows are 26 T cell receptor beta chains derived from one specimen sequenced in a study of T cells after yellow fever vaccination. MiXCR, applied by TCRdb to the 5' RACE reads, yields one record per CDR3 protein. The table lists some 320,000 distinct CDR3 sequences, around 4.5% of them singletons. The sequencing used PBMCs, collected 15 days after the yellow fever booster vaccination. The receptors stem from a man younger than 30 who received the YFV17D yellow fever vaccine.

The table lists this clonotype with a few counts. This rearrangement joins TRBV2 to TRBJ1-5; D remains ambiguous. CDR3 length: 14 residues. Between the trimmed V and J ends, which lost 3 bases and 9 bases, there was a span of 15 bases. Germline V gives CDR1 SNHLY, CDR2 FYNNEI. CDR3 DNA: TGTGCCAGCAGTGAGACGGCGGCATCAAGGCCCCAGCATTTT. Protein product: CASSETAASRPQHF.

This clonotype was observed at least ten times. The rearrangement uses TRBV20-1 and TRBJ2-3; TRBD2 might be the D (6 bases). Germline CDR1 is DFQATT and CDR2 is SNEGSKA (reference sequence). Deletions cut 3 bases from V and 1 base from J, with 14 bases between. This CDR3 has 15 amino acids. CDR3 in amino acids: CSASARLVGTDTQYF. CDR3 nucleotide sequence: TGCAGTGCTAGTGCTAGACTAGTGGGCACAGATACGCAGTATTTT.

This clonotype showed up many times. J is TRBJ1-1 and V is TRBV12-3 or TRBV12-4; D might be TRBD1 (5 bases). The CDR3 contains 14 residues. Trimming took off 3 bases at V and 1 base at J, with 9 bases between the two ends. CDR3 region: CASSLGTWNTEAFF. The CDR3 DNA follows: TGTGCCAGCAGTTTGGGGACTTGGAACACTGAAGCTTTCTTT.

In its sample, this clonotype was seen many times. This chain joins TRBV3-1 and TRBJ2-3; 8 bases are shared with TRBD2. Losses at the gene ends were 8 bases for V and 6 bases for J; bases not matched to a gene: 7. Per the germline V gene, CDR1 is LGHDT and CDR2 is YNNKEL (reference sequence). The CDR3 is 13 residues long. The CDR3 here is CASQPGGRDTQYF. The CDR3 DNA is TGTGCCAGCCAACCGGGGGGGCGTGATACGCAGTATTTT.

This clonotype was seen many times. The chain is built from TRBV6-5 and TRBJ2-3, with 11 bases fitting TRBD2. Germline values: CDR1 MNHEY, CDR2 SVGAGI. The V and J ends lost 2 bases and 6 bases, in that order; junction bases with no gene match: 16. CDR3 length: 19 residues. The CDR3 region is CASSYAHLLAGGHFDTQYF. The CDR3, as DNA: TGTGCCAGCAGTTACGCACACCTTCTAGCGGGGGGCCATTTTGATACGCAGTATTTT.

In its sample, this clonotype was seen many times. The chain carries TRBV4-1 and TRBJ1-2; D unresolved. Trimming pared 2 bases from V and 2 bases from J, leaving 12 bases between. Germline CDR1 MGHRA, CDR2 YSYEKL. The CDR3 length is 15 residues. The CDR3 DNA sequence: TGCGCCAGCAGCCAACCCTGGACGGCCAACTATGGCTACACCTTC. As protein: CASSQPWTANYGYTF.

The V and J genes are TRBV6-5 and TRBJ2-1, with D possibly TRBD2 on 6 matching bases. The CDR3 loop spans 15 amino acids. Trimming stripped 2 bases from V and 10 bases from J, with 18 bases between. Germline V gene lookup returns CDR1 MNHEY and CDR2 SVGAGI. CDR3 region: CASSYRGVPIFEQFF. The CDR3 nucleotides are TGTGCCAGCAGTTACCGCGGGGTCCCCATATTCGAGCAGTTCTTC.

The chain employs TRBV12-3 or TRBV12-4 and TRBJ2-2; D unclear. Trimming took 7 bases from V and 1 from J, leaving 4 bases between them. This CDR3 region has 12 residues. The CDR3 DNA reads TGTGCCAGCAACATGAACACCGGGGAGCTGTTTTTT. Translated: CASNMNTGELFF.

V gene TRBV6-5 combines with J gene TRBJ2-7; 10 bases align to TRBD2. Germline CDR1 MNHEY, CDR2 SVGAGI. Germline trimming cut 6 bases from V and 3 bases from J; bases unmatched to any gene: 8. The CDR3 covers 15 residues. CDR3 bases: TGTGCCAGCAGCCCCATAGCGGGGGGCCACTACGAGCAGTACGTC. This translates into CASSPIAGGHYEQYV.

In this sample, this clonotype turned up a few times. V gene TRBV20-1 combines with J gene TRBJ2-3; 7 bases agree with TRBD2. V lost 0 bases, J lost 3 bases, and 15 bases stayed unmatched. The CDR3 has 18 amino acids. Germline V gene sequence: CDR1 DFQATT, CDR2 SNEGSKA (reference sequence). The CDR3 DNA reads TGCAGTGCTAGAGAAGGGCGACAGCGGGGTAGTTGGACAGATACGCAGTATTTT. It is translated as CSAREGRQRGSWTDTQYF.

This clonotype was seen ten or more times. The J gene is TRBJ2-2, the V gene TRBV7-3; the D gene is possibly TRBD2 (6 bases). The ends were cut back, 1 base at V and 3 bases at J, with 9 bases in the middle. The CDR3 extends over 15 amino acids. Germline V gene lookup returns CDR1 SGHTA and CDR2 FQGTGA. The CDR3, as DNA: TGTGCCAGCAGCTTAAGAGGACTATACACCGGGGAGCTGTTTTTT. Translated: CASSLRGLYTGELFF.

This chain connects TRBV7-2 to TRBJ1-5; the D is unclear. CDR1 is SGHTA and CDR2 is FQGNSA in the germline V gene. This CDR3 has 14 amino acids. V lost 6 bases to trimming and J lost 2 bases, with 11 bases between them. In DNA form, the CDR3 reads TGTGCCAGCAGGGGATCGACCGGCAATCAGCCCCAGCATTTT. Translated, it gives CASRGSTGNQPQHF.

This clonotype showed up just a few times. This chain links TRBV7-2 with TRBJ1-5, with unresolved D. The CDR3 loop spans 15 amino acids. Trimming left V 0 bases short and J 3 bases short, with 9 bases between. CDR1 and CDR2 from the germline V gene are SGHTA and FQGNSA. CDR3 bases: TGTGCCAGCAGCTTAGCGGGTCTCAACAATCAGCCCCAGCATTTT. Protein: CASSLAGLNNQPQHF.

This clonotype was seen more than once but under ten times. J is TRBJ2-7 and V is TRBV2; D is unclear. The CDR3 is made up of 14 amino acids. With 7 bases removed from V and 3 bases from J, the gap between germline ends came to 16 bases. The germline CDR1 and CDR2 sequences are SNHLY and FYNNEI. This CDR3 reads CASTLEKGGYEQYF. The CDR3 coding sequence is TGTGCCAGCACTCTGGAGAAAGGTGGCTACGAGCAGTACTTC. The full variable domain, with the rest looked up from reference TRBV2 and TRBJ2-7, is EPEVTQTPSHQVTQMGQEVILRCVPISNHLYFYWYRQILGQKVEFLVSFYNNEISEKSEIFDDQFSVERPDGSNFTLKIRSTKLEDSAMYFCASTLEKGGYEQYFGPGTRLTVT.

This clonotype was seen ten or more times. The CDR3 region is CSAGNSGGVTDTQYF. Written as DNA, the CDR3 is TGCAGTGCCGGAAATAGCGGGGGGGTCACAGATACGCAGTATTTT. This rearrangement joins TRBV20-1 to TRBJ2-3, with TRBD2 identical over 11 bases. V shed 6 bases and J 2 bases; nucleotides not matched to a gene: 7. Germline V gene data show CDR1 as DFQATT and CDR2 as SNEGSKA (reference sequence). The CDR3 has 15 residues.

The CDR3 protein is CASNTHSRGTGELFF. DNA for the CDR3: TGTGCCAGCAACACACATAGTCGTGGCACCGGGGAGCTGTTTTTT. The chain joins TRBV3-1 to TRBJ2-2; D is undetermined. CDR1 LGHDT and CDR2 YNNKEL come from the germline V gene (reference sequence). The CDR3 spans 15 residues. V lost 7 bases to trimming and J lost 4 bases, with 16 bases between them.

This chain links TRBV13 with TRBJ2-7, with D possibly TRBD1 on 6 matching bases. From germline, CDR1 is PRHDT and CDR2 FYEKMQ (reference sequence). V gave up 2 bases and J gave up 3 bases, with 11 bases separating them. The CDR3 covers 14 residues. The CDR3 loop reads CASSLFQGRYEQYF. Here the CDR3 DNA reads TGTGCCAGCAGCTTATTCCAGGGGCGCTACGAGCAGTACTTC.

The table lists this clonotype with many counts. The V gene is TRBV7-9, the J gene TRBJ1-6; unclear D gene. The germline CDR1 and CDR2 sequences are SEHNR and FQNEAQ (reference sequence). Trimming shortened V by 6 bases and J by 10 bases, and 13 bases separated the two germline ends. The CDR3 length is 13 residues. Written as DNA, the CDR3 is TGTGCCAGCAGGCCTCAGGTGGACTCACCCCTCCACTTT. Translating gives CASRPQVDSPLHF. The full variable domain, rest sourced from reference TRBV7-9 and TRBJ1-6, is DTGVSQNPRHKITKRGQNVTFRCDPISEHNRLYWYRQTLGQGPEFLTYFQNEAQLEKSRLLSDRFSAERPKGSFSTLEIQRTEQGDSAMYLCASRPQVDSPLHFGNGTRLTVT.

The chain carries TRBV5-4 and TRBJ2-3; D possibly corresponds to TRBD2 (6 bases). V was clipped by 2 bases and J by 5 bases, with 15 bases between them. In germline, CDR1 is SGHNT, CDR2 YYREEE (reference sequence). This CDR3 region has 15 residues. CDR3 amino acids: CASSFRGGGGDTQYF. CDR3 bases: TGTGCCAGCAGCTTTAGGGGAGGCGGTGGAGATACGCAGTATTTT.

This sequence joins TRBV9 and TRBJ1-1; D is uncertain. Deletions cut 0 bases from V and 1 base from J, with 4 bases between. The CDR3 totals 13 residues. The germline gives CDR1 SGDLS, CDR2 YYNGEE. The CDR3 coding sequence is TGTGCCAGCAGCGTAGACTGGAACACTGAAGCTTTCTTT. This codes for CASSVDWNTEAFF.

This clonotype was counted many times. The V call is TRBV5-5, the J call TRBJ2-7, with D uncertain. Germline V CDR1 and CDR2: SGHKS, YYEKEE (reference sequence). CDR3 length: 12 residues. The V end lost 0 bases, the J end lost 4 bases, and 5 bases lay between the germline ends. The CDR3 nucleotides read TGTGCCAGCAGCTTGGGGGGATACGAGCAGTACGTC. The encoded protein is CASSLGGYEQYV.

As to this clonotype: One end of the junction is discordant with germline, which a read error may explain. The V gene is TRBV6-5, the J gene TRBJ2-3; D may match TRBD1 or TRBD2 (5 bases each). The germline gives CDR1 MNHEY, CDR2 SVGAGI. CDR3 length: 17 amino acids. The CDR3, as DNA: TGTGCCAGCAGTTACTCGGGCTCGGGGACCTCCCGGGATACGGAGTATTTT. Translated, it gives CASSYSGSGTSRDTEYF.

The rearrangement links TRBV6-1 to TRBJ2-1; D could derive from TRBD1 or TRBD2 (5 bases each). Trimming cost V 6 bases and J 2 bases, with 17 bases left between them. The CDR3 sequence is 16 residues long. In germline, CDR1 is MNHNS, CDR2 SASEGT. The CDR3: CASRPPGTAAYNEQFF. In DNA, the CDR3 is TGTGCCAGCAGACCCCCAGGGACGGCTGCCTACAATGAGCAGTTCTTC.

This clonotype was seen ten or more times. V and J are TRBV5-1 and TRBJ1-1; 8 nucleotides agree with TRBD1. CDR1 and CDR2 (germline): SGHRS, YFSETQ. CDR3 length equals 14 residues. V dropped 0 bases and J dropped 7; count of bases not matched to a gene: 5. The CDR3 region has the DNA TGCGCCAGCAGCTTGGTCGGGACAGGAGATGAAGCTTTCTTT. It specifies CASSLVGTGDEAFF.

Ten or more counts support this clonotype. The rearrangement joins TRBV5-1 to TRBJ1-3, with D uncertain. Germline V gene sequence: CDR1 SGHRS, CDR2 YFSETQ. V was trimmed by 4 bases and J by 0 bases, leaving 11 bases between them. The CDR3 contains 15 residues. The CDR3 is CASSAGLYSGNTIYF. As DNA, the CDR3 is TGCGCCAGCAGCGCCGGACTGTACTCTGGAAACACCATATATTTT.

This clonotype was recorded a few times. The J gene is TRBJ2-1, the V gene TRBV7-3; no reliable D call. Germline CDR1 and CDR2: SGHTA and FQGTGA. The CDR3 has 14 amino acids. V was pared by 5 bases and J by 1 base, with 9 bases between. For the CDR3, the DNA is TGTGCCAGCAGCCCAATTCTGTCCTACAATGAGCAGTTCTTC. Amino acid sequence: CASSPILSYNEQFF.